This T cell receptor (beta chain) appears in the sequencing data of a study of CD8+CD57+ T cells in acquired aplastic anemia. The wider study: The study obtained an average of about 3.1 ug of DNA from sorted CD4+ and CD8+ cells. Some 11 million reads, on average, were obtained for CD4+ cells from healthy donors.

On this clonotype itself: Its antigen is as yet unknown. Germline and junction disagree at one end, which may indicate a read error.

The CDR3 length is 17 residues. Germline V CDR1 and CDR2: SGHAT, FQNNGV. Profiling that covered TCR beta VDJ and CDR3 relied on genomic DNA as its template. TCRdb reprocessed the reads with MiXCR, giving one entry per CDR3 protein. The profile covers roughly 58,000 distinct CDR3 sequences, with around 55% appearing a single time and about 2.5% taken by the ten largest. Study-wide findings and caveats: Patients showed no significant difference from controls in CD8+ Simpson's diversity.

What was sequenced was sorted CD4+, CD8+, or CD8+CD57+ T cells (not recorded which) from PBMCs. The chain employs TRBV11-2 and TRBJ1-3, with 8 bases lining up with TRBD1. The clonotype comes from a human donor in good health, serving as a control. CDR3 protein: CVSRRGPDRVGGNTIYF. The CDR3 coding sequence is TGTGTCAGCAGAAGAGGCCCGGACAGGGTAGGAGGAAACACCATATATTTT.